The present entry profiles one T cell receptor beta chain with its context. Its antigen is undetermined. This specimen belongs to a study of shared clonotypes between healthy human individuals. Overall study findings and caveats: Few donors restricted represented genetic and exposure-history diversity.

V was pared by 3 bases and J by 6 bases, with 12 bases between. Germline V gives CDR1 LNHDA, CDR2 SQIVND (reference sequence). This CDR3 contains 13 residues. Profiled with immunoSEQ multiplex PCR; TCRdb holds only in-frame clones, not every one. Of some 630,000 clones detected, approximately 79% appear once; the ten largest clones hold about 2%. V and J are TRBV19 and TRBJ2-7; D perhaps matches TRBD1 (6 bases). The sample was memory CD4+ T cells sorted from blood. Subset in this sample: CD45RA-negative fraction. This clonotype originated in a woman aged 30 to 39 in good health. This chain's CDR3 is CASSINSRGEQYF. The CDR3 nucleotides read TGTGCCAGTAGTATTAACTCCAGGGGCGAGCAGTACTTC. Based on the CDR3 plus reference TRBV19 and TRBJ2-7, the full variable domain is DGGITQSPKYLFRKEGQNVTLSCEQNLNHDAMYWYRQDPGQGLRLIYYSQIVNDFQKGDIAEGYSVSREKKESFPLTVTSAQKNPTAFYLCASSINSRGEQYFGPGTRLTVT.